This TCR beta chain was obtained from a study of T cells after yellow fever vaccination. Study outcomes and limitations: The secondary response showed a weaker magnitude and a faster peak, day 5 versus 15. Bulk-population clonotypes that are abundant could appear as contaminants in FACS-sorted repertoires.

At least ten counts were recorded for this clonotype. Its target is unknown. Germline V lookup: CDR1 LGHNA, CDR2 YNFKEQ. V was shortened by 0 bases and J by 7 bases, with 10 bases between the two germline ends. This CDR3 has 14 amino acids. Template switching by 5'RACE produced TCR cDNA, adding a universal primer site and UMIs. TCRdb reanalysed the 5' RACE reads using MiXCR and keeps one entry per CDR3 protein. The table shows about 58,000 distinct CDR3 sequences, with more than 5.5% occurring only once. This specimen was CD8+ T cells sorted from PBMCs, taken on the day of the first yellow fever vaccination. This sequence joins TRBV4-2 and TRBJ1-5; perhaps TRBD1 as D (5 bases). The receptor was isolated from a man aged 18 to 29 who received the YFV17D yellow fever vaccine. CDR3 in DNA: TGTGCCAGCAGCCAAGAGCAGGGAGACCAGCCCCAGCATTTT. Its protein is CASSQEQGDQPQHF.